The TCR beta chain under discussion was sequenced for a study of lymphopenia after photon versus proton radiotherapy. Study outcomes and limitations: Authors raise, but do not show, better survival with proton therapy. Photon-treated patients lost naive T cells and TCR diversity; proton-treated stayed stable. After the lymphocyte nadir, photon-treated repertoires showed oligoclonal expansion, especially of CD8+ Temra cells. Post-nadir TCR diversity decline inversely tracked overall survival among those who died.

There are 18 residues in the CDR3. V was clipped by 0 bases and J by 1 base, with 17 bases between them. Looked up from germline, CDR1 is SGHDT and CDR2 is YYEEEE. On this clone itself: Its target is not known.

Sequenced by immunoSEQ multiplex PCR; TCRdb stores in-frame clones only, minus some. Here the sample spans 65,000 or so clones, 87% being singletons. The sequence derives from a man older than 75 with esophageal cancer. This specimen consisted of peripheral blood, obtained from a patient treated with proton-based radiotherapy. The chain employs TRBV5-6 and TRBJ2-4; a weak D match, TRBD2 (6 bases). This CDR3 reads CASSLGIWGTGAKNIQYF. The CDR3 DNA follows: TGTGCCAGCAGCTTGGGGATATGGGGGACTGGGGCCAAAAACATTCAGTACTTC.